The following is a T cell receptor (beta chain) sequence with its context. These data are taken from a study of T cell changes during pregnancy in multiple sclerosis. Only in-frame clones appear in the TCRdb table, and some are missing; sequencing was by immunoSEQ multiplex PCR. The sample contains tens of thousands of clones, 70% to 90% of which appear only once. Trimming took 2 bases from V and 4 from J; bases not matched to a gene: 6. The V gene's germline CDR1 is KGHSH and CDR2 LQKENI. CDR3 length: 16 residues. This clonotype was obtained from a female donor in good health, enrolled as a control in a pregnancy study. The chain combines TRBV18 with TRBJ1-5; 9 nucleotides match TRBD1. The source was peripheral blood, collected in the first trimester of pregnancy. DNA of the CDR3: TGTGCCAGCTCACCATCCGGGACAGGGAATAATCAGCCCCAGCATTTT. Encoded protein: CASSPSGTGNNQPQHF.